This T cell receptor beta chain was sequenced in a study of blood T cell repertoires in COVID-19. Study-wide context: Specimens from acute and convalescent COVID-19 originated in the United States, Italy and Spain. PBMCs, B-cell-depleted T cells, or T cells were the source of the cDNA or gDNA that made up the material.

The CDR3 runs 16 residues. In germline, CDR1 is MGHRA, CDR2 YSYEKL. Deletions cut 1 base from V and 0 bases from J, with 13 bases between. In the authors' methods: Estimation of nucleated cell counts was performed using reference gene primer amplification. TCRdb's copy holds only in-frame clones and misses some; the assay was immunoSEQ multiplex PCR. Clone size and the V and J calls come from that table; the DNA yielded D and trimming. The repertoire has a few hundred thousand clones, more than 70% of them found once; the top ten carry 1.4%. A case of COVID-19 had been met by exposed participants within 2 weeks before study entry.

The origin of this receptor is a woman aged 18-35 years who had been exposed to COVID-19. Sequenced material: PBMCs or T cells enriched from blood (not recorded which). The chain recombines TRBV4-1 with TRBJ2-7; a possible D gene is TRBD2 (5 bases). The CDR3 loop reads CASSQGEAVSSYEQYF. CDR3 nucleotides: TGCGCCAGCAGCCAAGGGGAAGCGGTCAGCTCCTACGAGCAGTACTTC.